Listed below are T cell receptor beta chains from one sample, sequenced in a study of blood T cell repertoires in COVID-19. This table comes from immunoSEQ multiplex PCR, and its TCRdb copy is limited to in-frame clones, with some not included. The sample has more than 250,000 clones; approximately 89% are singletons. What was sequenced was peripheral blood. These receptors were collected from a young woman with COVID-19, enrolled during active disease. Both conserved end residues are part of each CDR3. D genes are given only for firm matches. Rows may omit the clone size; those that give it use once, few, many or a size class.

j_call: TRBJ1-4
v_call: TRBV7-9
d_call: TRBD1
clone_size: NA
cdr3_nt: TGTGCCAGCAGCTTTGTAGGGGGCGAGGGTGAAAAACTGTTTTTT
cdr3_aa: CASSFVGGEGEKLFF

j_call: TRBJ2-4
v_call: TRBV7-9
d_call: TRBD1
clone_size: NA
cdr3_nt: TGTGCCAGCAGCACACCTAACCCGGGACAGGGTAGGGCCAAAAACATTCAGTACTTC
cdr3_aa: CASSTPNPGQGRAKNIQYF

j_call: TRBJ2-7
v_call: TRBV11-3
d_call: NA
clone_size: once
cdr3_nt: TGTGCCAGCAGCTTAGGTCCGGGGAGCTACGAGCAGTACTTC
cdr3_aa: CASSLGPGSYEQYF

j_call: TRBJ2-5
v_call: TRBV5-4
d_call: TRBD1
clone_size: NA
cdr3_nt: TGTGCCAGCAGCTCAATCAGACAGGGGGGATCCGAGACCCAGTACTTC
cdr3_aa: CASSSIRQGGSETQYF

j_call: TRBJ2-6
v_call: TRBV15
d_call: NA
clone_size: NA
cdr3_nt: TGTGCCACCAGCAGGGCAGATGGGGCCAACGTCCTGACTTTC
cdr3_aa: CATSRADGANVLTF

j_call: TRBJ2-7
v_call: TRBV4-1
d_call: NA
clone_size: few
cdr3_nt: TGCGCCAGCAGCCAAGTTTCGGGGAACTCCTACGAGCAGTACTTC
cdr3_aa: CASSQVSGNSYEQYF

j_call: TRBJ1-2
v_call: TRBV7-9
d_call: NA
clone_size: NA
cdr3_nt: TGTGCCAGCAGCTTAGATAGCTATGGCTACACCTTC
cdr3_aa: CASSLDSYGYTF

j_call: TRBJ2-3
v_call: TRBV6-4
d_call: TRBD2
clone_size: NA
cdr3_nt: TGTGCCAGCAGTGACTTGATGGGACTAGTTTTTGGGAGCACAGATACGCAGTATTTT
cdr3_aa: CASSDLMGLVFGSTDTQYF

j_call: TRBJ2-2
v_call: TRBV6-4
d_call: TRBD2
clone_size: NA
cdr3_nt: TGTGCCAGCAGTGCTACGGGGGGTCTTAACACCGGGGAGCTGTTTTTT
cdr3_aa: CASSATGGLNTGELFF

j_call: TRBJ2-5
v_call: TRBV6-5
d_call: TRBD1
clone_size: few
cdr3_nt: TGTGCCAGCAGGGGACAGGGTTCAGGGGAGACCCAGTACTTC
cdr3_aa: CASRGQGSGETQYF

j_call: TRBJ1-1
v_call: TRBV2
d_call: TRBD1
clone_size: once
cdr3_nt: TGTGCCAGCAACCGGCAGGGGGGTGACACTGAAGCTTTCTTT
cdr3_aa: CASNRQGGDTEAFF

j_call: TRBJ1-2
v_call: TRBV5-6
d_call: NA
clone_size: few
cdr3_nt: TGTGCCAGCAGCTTTAGTCCTAACTATGGCTACACCTTC
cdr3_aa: CASSFSPNYGYTF

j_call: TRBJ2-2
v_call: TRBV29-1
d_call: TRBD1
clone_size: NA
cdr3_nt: TGCAGCGTTGGGACAGGCTCCGGGGAGCTGTTTTTT
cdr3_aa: CSVGTGSGELFF

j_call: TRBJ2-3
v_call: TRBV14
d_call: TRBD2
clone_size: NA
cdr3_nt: TGTGCCAGCAGCCAAGTAACTAGCGGGAGACTCACAGATACGCAGTATTTT
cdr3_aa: CASSQVTSGRLTDTQYF

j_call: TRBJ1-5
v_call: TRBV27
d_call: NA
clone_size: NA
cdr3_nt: TGTGCCAGCAGTGCCCCGGGGCAGCCCCAGCATTTT
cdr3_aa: CASSAPGQPQHF

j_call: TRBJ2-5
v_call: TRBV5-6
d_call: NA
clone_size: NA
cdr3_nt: TGTGCCAGCAGCCTTCGACTGGAGAGTGAGACCCAGTACTTC
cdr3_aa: CASSLRLESETQYF

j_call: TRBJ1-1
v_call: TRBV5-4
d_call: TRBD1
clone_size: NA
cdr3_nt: TGTGCCAGCAGCTTCGACCAGGGGGGTACTGAAGCTTTCTTT
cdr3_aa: CASSFDQGGTEAFF

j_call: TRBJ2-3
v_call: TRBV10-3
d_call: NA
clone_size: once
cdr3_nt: TGTGCCATCAGTGACGCGACTGGGTCAGATACGCAGTATTTT
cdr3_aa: CAISDATGSDTQYF

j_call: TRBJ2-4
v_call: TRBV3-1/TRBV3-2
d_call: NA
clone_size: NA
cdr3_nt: TGTGCCAGCAGCCCAACATCCGGCGGGGCCAAAAACATTCAGTACTTC
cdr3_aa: CASSPTSGGAKNIQYF

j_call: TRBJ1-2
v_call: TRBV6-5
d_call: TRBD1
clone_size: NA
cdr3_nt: TGTGCCAGCAGTCGTCTTACAGGGGGCGGGGGTGGCTACACCTTC
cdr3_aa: CASSRLTGGGGGYTF

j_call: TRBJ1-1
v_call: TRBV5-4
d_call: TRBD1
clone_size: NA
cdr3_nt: TGTGCCAGCAGCCCTACACTAGACAGGGGAGGTACTGAAGCTTTCTTT
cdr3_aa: CASSPTLDRGGTEAFF

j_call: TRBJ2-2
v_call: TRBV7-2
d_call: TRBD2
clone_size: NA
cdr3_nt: TGTGCCCGCGGGGGACGGGGCGCGGGGGGGTACACCGGGGAGCTGTTTTTT
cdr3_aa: CARGGRGAGGYTGELFF

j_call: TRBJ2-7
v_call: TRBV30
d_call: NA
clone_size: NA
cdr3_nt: TGTGCCTGGAGCCGATGGGCGTCTCCCTACGAGCAGTACTTC
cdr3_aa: CAWSRWASPYEQYF

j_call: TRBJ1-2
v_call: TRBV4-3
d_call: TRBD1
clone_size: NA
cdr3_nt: TGCGCCAGCAGCCCGTACAGGGGCCCAAACTATGGCTACACCTTC
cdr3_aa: CASSPYRGPNYGYTF

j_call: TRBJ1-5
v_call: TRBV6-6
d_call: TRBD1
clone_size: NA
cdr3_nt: TGTGCCAGCAGTCCCGGACAGGTCCGGTGGCCCCAGCATTTT
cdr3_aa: CASSPGQVRWPQHF

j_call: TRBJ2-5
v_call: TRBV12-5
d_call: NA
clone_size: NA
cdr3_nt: TGTGCTAGTGCCCTCTTAGAGACCCAGTACTTC
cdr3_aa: CASALLETQYF

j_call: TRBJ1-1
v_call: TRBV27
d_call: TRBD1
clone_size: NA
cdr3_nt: TGTGCCAGCAGAACAACAGGGGGCAACATGAACACTGAAGCTTTCTTT
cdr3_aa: CASRTTGGNMNTEAFF

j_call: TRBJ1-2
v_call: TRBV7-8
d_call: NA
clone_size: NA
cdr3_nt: TGTGCCAGCAGCAGCGGGGGCGGGGCCTTTGACTCTGGCTACACCTTC
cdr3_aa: CASSSGGGAFDSGYTF

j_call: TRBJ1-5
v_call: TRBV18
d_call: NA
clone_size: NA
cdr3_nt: TGTGCCAGCTCACCGCAGGAGGGCAATCAGCCCCAGCATTTT
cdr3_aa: CASSPQEGNQPQHF

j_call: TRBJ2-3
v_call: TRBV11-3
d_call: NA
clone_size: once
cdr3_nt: TGTGCCAGCAGCCTCAACCCGGGACTCCGCACAGATACGCAGTATTTT
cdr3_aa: CASSLNPGLRTDTQYF

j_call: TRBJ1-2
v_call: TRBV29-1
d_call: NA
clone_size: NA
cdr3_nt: TGCAGCGTTAGATGGGGGACCGCGGGAACAACGAGGGACTTC
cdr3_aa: CSVRWGTAGTTRDF

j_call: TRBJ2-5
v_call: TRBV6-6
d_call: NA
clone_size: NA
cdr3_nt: TGTGCCAGCAGTTACTCGGGGGGGCCGGGAGAGACCCAGTACTTC
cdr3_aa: CASSYSGGPGETQYF